Listed here are 21 T cell receptor beta chains from one sample, sequenced in a study of cytomegalovirus exposure and HLA in healthy donors. PCR employed 60 Vbeta and 13 Jbeta primers. TCRdb keeps only in-frame clones here, not all; method: immunoSEQ multiplex PCR. Of about 220,000 clones listed, about 80% are singletons. The sequenced sample was PBMCs. Every receptor here comes from a man between 18 and 35 years old in good health and CMV-seronegative.

The chain couples TRBV9 to TRBJ2-1, with D perhaps matching TRBD2 (6 bases). This CDR3 spans 14 amino acids. Per the germline V gene, CDR1 is SGDLS and CDR2 is YYNGEE. V was pared by 1 base and J by 6 bases, with 11 bases between. The CDR3 bases are TGTGCCAGCAGCGTAAGGGGTAGCGGCAATGAGCAGTTCTTC. Translating gives CASSVRGSGNEQFF.

This clone was seen a handful of times. The V call is TRBV27, the J call TRBJ2-1; TRBD2 matches 7 bases. Looked up from germline, CDR1 is MNHEY and CDR2 is SMNVEV (reference sequence). The J segment lost 4 bases and the V segment lost 11 bases, leaving 8 bases of the junction unmatched. CDR3 length: 13 residues. The CDR3 sequence: CAVGSGTYNEQFF. CDR3 DNA: TGTGCCGTTGGGAGCGGGACGTACAATGAGCAGTTCTTC.

This chain connects TRBV9 to TRBJ2-1, with TRBD2 matching over 8 bases. This CDR3 spans 16 amino acids. With 0 bases clipped from V and 6 bases from J, the junction kept 8 bases outside the gene matches. The germline CDR1 and CDR2 sequences are SGDLS and YYNGEE. The CDR3 here is CASSVGGGSGGNEQFF. The CDR3 DNA sequence: TGTGCCAGCAGCGTAGGCGGCGGGAGCGGGGGCAATGAGCAGTTCTTC.

The chain links TRBV19 to TRBJ1-4; 7 nucleotides align to TRBD1. Trimming took 5 bases from V and 7 from J; bases not matched to a gene: 7. The germline CDR1 and CDR2 sequences are LNHDA and SQIVND (reference sequence). The CDR3 has 14 amino acids. The CDR3: CASSLRTGREKLFF. For the CDR3, the DNA is TGTGCCAGTAGTCTTCGGACAGGCCGTGAAAAACTGTTTTTT.

The chain combines TRBV14 with TRBJ1-6; D is unclear. Trimming pared 3 bases from V and 7 bases from J, leaving 13 bases between. From germline, CDR1 is SGHDN and CDR2 FVKESK. CDR3 length equals 15 residues. CDR3 loop: CASSHGIEFNSPLHF. The DNA of the CDR3 is TGTGCCAGCAGCCACGGGATAGAGTTCAATTCACCCCTCCACTTT.

This clone showed up just once. This chain links TRBV14 with TRBJ1-2; D perhaps matches TRBD1 (5 bases). CDR3 length equals 13 residues. V was cut by 4 bases and J by 5 bases, with 11 bases left in between. In germline, CDR1 is SGHDN, CDR2 FVKESK. The CDR3 region is CASSLMGGYGYTF. Here the CDR3 DNA reads TGTGCCAGCAGCCTAATGGGGGGGTATGGCTACACCTTC.

V usage is TRBV6-5 and J usage is TRBJ2-2, with 11 bases fitting TRBD2. The CDR3 runs to 14 residues. The germline CDR1 and CDR2 sequences are MNHEY and SVGAGI. After removal of 7 bases from V and 9 bases from J, the junction contained 7 bases not matched to a gene. In DNA form, the CDR3 reads TGTGCCAGCACGCGGCTAGCGGGAGGTCGGGAGCTGTTTTTT. Translated: CASTRLAGGRELFF.

V gene TRBV29-1 combines with J gene TRBJ2-5, with D perhaps matching TRBD2 (7 bases). Per germline, CDR1 SQVTM and CDR2 ANQGSEA. CDR3 length: 18 amino acids. V lost 1 base, J lost 5 bases, and 26 bases lay in between. CDR3: CSVEVMGLGAGGKETQYF. Here the CDR3 DNA reads TGCAGCGTTGAAGTTATGGGTTTGGGGGCCGGGGGGAAGGAGACCCAGTACTTC.

This clone was seen only a few times. The chain is built from TRBV6-5 and TRBJ1-1; D is unresolved. The germline V gene has CDR1 MNHEY and CDR2 SVGAGI. Trimming removed 4 bases from V and 11 bases from J, with 20 bases in between. This CDR3 is built from 14 residues. In DNA form, the CDR3 reads TGTGCCAGCAGTTCCCCGATAGACGGGGTCGCGGCTTTCTTT. Translated: CASSSPIDGVAAFF.

The rearrangement links TRBV18 to TRBJ2-7, with D possibly matching TRBD1 (6 bases). The V end lost 5 bases, the J end lost 2 bases, and 16 bases lay between the germline ends. Germline CDR1 and CDR2: KGHSH and LQKENI. CDR3 length: 15 residues. This CDR3 reads CASSAQSGTTYEQYF. The CDR3 bases are TGTGCCAGCTCAGCTCAATCCGGGACAACCTACGAGCAGTACTTC.

The chain combines TRBV7-9 with TRBJ2-7, with TRBD2 identical over 9 bases. With 2 bases clipped from V and 3 bases from J, the junction kept 14 bases outside the gene matches. The CDR3 has 18 amino acids. Per germline, CDR1 SEHNR and CDR2 FQNEAQ (reference sequence). This chain's CDR3 is CASSLKAATSGFFYEQYF. The CDR3 bases are TGTGCCAGCAGCTTAAAGGCCGCGACTAGCGGATTCTTCTACGAGCAGTACTTC.

This clone was recorded once. The V and J genes are TRBV9 and TRBJ2-2, with 7 bases that match TRBD2. The V and J ends lost 4 bases and 2 bases, in that order; junction bases with no gene match: 8. This CDR3 contains 16 residues. The V gene's germline CDR1 is SGDLS and CDR2 YYNGEE. For the CDR3, the DNA is TGTGCCAGCAGCCCCAGTGGGGACTACAACACCGGGGAGCTGTTTTTT. Encoded protein: CASSPSGDYNTGELFF.

V and J are TRBV28 and TRBJ1-2; 12 nucleotides agree with TRBD1. The CDR3 is 15 residues long. J lost 8 bases, V lost 4 bases, and 8 bases had no gene match. Per germline, CDR1 MDHEN and CDR2 SYDVKM. The CDR3 coding sequence is TGTGCCAGCAGTTCCGGAGGGACAGGGGGCGCGGGCTACACCTTC. Its protein is CASSSGGTGGAGYTF.

The V gene is TRBV5-1, the J gene TRBJ2-7; 8 nucleotides match TRBD2. Germline CDR1 and CDR2: SGHRS and YFSETQ. This CDR3 spans 16 amino acids. The V gene end was trimmed by 2 bases and the J gene end by 5 bases; junction bases not matched to a gene: 12. CDR3 protein: CASSFRGSGATDEQYF. The CDR3, as DNA: TGCGCCAGCAGCTTCCGGGGTAGCGGGGCCACGGACGAGCAGTACTTC.

The chain has TRBV2 and TRBJ1-2; D possibly corresponds to TRBD1 (5 bases). CDR3 length: 13 residues. The germline CDR1 and CDR2 sequences are SNHLY and FYNNEI. The V end lost 9 bases, the J end lost 4 bases, and 15 bases lay between the germline ends. The CDR3 here is CASNGGERYGYTF. Written as DNA, the CDR3 is TGTGCCAGTAACGGGGGGGAACGCTATGGCTACACCTTC.

The rearrangement links TRBV5-1 to TRBJ2-7; 9 bases map to TRBD2. The germline V gene encodes CDR1 SGHRS and CDR2 YFSETQ. V was clipped by 2 bases and J by 5 bases; unmatched bases: 8. This CDR3 comprises 15 residues. CDR3 nucleotide sequence: TGCGCCAGCAGCTTTGTGGCGGGAGGGCCGGACGAGCAGTACTTC. It encodes CASSFVAGGPDEQYF.

The chain couples TRBV6-4 to TRBJ1-2; 12 bases agree with TRBD1. CDR3 length: 15 residues. Germline assignment: CDR1 MRHNA and CDR2 SNTAGT. V lost 3 bases to trimming and J lost 5 bases; unmatched junction nucleotides: 4. CDR3 protein: CASSEGQGAQYGYTF. The CDR3 DNA reads TGTGCCAGCAGTGAGGGACAGGGGGCGCAGTATGGCTACACCTTC.

V usage is TRBV19 and J usage is TRBJ1-5; D is unclear. The V end was cut by 2 bases, the J end by 3 bases, with 17 bases between. CDR1 and CDR2 from the germline V gene are LNHDA and SQIVND (reference sequence). The CDR3 loop spans 17 amino acids. The CDR3 loop is CASSIFLAGSSNQPQHF. In DNA, the CDR3 is TGTGCCAGTAGTATATTTCTTGCAGGATCTTCCAATCAGCCCCAGCATTTT.

A few counts support this clone. The chain has TRBV29-1 and TRBJ2-1; TRBD1 matches at 8 bases. The CDR3 runs to 13 residues. The germline V gene has CDR1 SQVTM and CDR2 ANQGSEA. Germline trimming cut 4 bases from V and 5 bases from J; bases unmatched to any gene: 4. The CDR3: CSVVGQDNNEQFF. The CDR3 DNA reads as TGCAGCGTTGTGGGACAGGATAACAATGAGCAGTTCTTC.

The J gene is TRBJ2-6, the V gene TRBV2; D uncertain. This CDR3 comprises 18 residues. Germline values: CDR1 SNHLY, CDR2 FYNNEI. V dropped 6 bases and J dropped 0 bases, with 18 bases sitting between them. The CDR3 nucleotides read TGTGCCAGCAGACTTACCCCCGCGGAAGGCTCTGGGGCCAACGTCCTGACTTTC. Translated, it gives CASRLTPAEGSGANVLTF.

This clone was observed a handful of times. V usage is TRBV18 and J usage is TRBJ1-2, with a possible D match to TRBD1 (6 bases). The CDR3 contains 15 residues. From germline, CDR1 is KGHSH and CDR2 LQKENI. V shed 2 bases and J shed 6 bases, with 16 bases lying between them. CDR3 in DNA: TGTGCCAGCTCACCATCCGAGACAGGAATGAATGGCTACACCTTC. It translates to CASSPSETGMNGYTF. Combining the CDR3 with reference TRBV18 and TRBJ1-2 gives the whole variable domain NAGVMQNPRHLVRRRGQEARLRCSPMKGHSHVYWYRQLPEEGLKFMVYLQKENIIDESGMPKERFSAEFPKEGPSILRIQQVVRGDSAAYFCASSPSETGMNGYTFGSGTRLTVV.